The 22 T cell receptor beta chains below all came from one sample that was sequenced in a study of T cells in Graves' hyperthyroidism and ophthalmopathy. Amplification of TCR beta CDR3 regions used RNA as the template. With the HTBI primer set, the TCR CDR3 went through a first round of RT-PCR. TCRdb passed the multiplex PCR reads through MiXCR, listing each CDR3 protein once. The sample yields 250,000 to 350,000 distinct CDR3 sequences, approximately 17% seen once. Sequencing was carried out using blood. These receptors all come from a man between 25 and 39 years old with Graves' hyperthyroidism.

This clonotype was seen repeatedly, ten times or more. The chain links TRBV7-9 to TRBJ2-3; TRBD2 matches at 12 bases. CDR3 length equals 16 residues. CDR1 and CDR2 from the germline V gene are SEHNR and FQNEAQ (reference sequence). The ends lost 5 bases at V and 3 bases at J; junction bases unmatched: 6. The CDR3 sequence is CASSKLAGGKTDTQYF. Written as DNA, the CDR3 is TGTGCCAGCAGCAAACTAGCGGGAGGAAAAACAGATACGCAGTATTTT. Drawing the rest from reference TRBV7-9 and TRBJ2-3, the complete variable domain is DTGVSQNPRHKITKRGQNVTFRCDPISEHNRLYWYRQTLGQGPEFLTYFQNEAQLEKSRLLSDRFSAERPKGSFSTLEIQRTEQGDSAMYLCASSKLAGGKTDTQYFGPGTRLTVL.

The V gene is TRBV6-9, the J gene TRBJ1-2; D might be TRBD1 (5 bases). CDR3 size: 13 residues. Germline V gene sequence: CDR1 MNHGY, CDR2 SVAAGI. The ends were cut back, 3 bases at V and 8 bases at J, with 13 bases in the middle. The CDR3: CASSYGAGKGYTF. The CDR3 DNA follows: TGTGCCAGCAGTTACGGGGCAGGGAAGGGCTACACCTTC.

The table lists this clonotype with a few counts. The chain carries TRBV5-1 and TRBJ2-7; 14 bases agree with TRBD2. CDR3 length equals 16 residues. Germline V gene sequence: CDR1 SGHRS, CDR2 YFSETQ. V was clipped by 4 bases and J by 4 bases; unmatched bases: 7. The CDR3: CASSPTSGRARYEQYF. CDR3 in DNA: TGCGCCAGCAGCCCGACTAGCGGGAGGGCCAGGTACGAGCAGTACTTC.

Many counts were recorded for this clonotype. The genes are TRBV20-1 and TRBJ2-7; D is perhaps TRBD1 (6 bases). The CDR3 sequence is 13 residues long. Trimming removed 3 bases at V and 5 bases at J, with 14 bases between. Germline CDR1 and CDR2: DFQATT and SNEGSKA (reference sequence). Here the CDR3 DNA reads TGCAGTGCTAGTCACTATCGACAGGACGAGCAGTACTTC. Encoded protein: CSASHYRQDEQYF.

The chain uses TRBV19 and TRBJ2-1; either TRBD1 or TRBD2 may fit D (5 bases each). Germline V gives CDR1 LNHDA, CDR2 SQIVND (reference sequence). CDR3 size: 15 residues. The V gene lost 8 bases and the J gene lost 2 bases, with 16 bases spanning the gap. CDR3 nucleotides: TGTGCCAGTGGGGGTCCCTACCTCACCTACAATGAGCAGTTCTTC. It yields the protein CASGGPYLTYNEQFF.

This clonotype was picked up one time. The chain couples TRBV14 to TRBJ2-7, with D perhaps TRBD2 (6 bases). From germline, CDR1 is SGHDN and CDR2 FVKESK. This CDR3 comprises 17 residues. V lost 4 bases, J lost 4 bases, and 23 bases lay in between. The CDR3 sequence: CASSPVVAERGDYEQYF. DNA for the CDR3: TGTGCCAGCAGCCCCGTTGTAGCGGAGCGAGGGGATTACGAGCAGTACTTC.

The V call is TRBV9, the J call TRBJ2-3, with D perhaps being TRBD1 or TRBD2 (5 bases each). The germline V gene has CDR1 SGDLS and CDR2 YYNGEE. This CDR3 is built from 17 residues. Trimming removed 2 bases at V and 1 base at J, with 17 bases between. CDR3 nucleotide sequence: TGTGCCAGCAGCGTTACCCCAGGGTTGGGGGGCACAGATACGCAGTATTTT. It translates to CASSVTPGLGGTDTQYF.

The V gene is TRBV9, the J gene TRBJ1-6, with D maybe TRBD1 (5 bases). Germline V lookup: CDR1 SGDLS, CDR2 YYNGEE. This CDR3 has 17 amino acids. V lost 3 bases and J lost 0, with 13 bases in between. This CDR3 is CASSEGPSSSYNSPLHF. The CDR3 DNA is TGTGCCAGCAGCGAGGGACCTTCGAGCTCCTATAATTCACCCCTCCACTTT.

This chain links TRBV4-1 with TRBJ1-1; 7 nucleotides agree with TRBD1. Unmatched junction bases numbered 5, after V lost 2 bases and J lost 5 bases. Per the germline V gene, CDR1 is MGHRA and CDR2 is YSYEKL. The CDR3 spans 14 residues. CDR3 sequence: CASSQPDRVTEAFF. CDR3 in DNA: TGCGCCAGCAGCCAACCAGACAGGGTTACTGAAGCTTTCTTT.

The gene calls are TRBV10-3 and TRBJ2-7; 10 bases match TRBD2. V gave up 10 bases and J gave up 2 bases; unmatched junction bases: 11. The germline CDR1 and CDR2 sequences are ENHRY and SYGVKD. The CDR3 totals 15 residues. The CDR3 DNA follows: TGTGCCACGCGGACTAGCGGATTTTTCCCCTACGAGCAGTACTTC. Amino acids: CATRTSGFFPYEQYF.

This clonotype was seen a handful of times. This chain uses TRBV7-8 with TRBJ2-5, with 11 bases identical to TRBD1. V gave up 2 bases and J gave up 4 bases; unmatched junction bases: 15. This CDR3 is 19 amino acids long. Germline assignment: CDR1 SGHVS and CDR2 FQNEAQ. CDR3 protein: CASSLNFVWTGGFGETQYF. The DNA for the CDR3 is TGTGCCAGCAGCTTAAATTTCGTCTGGACAGGGGGCTTCGGAGAGACCCAGTACTTC.

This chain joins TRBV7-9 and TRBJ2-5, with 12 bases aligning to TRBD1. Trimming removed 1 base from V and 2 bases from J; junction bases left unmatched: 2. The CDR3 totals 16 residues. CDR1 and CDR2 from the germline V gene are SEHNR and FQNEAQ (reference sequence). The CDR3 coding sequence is TGTGCCAGCAGCTTAGGGGACAGGGGGCAACAAGAGACCCAGTACTTC. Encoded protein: CASSLGDRGQQETQYF.

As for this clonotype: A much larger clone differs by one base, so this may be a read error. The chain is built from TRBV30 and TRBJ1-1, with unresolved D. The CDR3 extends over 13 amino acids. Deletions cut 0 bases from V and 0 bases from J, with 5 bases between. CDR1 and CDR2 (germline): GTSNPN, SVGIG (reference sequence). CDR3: CAWSVPVNTEAFF. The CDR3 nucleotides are TGTGCCTGGAGTGTCCCTGTGAACACTGAAGCTTTCTTT.

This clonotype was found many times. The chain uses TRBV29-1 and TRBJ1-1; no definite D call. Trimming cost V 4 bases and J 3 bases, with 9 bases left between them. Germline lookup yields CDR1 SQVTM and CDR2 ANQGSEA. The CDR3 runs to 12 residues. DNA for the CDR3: TGCAGCGTTGGTCGACGAGACACTGAAGCTTTCTTT. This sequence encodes CSVGRRDTEAFF.

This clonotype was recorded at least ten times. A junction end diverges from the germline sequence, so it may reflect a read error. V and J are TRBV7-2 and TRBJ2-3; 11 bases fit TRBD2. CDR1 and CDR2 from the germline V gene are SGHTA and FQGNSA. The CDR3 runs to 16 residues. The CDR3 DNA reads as TGTGCCAGCAGCTCCGGACTAGCGGGTCTCACAGATGCGCAGTATTTT. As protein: CASSSGLAGLTDAQYF.

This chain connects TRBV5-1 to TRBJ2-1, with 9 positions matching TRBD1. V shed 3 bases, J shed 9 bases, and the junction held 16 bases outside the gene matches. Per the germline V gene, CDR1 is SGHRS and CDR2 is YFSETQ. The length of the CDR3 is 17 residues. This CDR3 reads CASSYYGQGISRGEQFF. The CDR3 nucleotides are TGCGCCAGCAGCTACTACGGACAGGGGATATCGCGCGGTGAGCAGTTCTTC.

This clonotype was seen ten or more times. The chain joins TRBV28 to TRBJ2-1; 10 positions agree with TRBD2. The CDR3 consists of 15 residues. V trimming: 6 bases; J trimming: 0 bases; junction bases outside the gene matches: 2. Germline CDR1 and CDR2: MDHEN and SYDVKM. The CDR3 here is CASRSSGGSYNEQFF. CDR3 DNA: TGTGCCAGCAGATCTAGCGGGGGCTCCTACAATGAGCAGTTCTTC.

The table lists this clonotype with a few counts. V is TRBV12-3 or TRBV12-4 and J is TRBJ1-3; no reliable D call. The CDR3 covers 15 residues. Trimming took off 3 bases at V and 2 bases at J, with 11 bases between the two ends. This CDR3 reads CASSFMGKPGNTIYF. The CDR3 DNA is TGTGCCAGCAGTTTTATGGGAAAGCCTGGAAACACCATATATTTT.

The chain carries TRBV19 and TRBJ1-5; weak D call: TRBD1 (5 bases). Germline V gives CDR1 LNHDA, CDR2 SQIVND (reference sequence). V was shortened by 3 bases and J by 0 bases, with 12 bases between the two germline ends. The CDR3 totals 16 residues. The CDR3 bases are TGTGCCAGTAGTATGGGGGAGGGTTATAGCAATCAGCCCCAGCATTTT. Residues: CASSMGEGYSNQPQHF.

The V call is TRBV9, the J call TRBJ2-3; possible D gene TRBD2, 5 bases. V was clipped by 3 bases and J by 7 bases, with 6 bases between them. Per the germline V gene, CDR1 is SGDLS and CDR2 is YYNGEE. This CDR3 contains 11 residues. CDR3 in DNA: TGTGCCAGCAGCGCTAGCAATACGCAGTATTTT. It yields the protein CASSASNTQYF.

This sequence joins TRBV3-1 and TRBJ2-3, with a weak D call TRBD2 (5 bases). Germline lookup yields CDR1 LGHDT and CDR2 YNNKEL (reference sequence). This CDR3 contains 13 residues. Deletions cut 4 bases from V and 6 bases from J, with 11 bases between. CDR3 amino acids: CASSPSSGDTQYF. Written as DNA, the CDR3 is TGTGCCAGCAGCCCGTCCTCGGGGGATACGCAGTATTTT.

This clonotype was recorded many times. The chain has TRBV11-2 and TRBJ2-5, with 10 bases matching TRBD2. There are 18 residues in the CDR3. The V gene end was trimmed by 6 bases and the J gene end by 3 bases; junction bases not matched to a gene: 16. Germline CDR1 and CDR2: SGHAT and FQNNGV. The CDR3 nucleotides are TGTGCCAGCAGTCCAGAGCCCCGAACAGCGGGAGGGGAAGAGACCCAGTACTTC. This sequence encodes CASSPEPRTAGGEETQYF. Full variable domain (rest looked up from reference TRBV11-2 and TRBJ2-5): EAGVAQSPRYKIIEKRQSVAFWCNPISGHATLYWYQQILGQGPKLLIQFQNNGVVDDSQLPKDRFSAERLKGVDSTLKIQPAKLEDSAVYLCASSPEPRTAGGEETQYFGPGTRLLVL.